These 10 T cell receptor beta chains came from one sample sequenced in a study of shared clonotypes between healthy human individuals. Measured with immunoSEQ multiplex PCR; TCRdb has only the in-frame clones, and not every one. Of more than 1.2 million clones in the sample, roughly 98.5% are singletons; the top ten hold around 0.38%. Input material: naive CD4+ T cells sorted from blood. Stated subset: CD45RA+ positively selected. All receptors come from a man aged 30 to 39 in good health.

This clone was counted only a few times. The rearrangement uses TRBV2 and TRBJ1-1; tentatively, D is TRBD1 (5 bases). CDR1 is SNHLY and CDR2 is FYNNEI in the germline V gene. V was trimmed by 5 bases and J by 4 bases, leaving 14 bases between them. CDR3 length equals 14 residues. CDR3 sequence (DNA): TGTGCCAGCAGTCTCCAGGGTGCGGGCACTGAAGCTTTCTTT. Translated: CASSLQGAGTEAFF. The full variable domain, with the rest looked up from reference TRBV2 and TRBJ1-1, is EPEVTQTPSHQVTQMGQEVILRCVPISNHLYFYWYRQILGQKVEFLVSFYNNEISEKSEIFDDQFSVERPDGSNFTLKIRSTKLEDSAMYFCASSLQGAGTEAFFGQGTRLTVV.

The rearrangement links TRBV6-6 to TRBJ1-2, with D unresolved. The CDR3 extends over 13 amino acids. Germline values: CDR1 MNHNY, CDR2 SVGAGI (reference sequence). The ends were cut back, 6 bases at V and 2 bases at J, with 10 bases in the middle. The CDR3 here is CASSQGINYGYTF. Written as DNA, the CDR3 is TGTGCCAGCAGCCAAGGGATCAACTATGGCTACACCTTC.

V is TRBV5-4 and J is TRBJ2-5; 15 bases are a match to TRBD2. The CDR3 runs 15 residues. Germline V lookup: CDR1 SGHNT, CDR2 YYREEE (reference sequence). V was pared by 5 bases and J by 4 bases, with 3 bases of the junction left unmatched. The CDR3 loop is CASRAGLAGGETQYF. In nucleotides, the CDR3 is TGTGCCAGCAGGGCGGGACTAGCGGGAGGAGAGACCCAGTACTTC.

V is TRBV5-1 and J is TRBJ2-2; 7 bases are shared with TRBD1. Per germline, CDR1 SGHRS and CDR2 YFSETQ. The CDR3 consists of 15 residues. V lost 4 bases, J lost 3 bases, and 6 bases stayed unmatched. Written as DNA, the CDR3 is TGCGCCAGCAGCGTCGGACAGGCTGACACCGGGGAGCTGTTTTTT. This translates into CASSVGQADTGELFF.

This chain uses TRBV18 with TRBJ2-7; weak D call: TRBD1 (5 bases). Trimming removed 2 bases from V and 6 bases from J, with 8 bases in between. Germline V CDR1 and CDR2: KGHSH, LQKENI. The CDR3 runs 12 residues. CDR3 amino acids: CASSPSQGEQYF. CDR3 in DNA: TGTGCCAGCTCACCATCCCAGGGCGAGCAGTACTTC.

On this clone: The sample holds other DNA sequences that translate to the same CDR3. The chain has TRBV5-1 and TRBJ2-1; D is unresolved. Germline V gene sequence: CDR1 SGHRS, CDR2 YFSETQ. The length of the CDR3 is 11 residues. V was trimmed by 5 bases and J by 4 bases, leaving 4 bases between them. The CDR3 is CASSLYNEQFF. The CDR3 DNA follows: TGCGCCAGCAGTTTGTACAATGAGCAGTTCTTC. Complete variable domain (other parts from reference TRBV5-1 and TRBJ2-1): KAGVTQTPRYLIKTRGQQVTLSCSPISGHRSVSWYQQTPGQGLQFLFEYFSETQRNKGNFPGRFSGRQFSNSRSEMNVSTLELGDSALYLCASSLYNEQFFGPGTRLTVL.

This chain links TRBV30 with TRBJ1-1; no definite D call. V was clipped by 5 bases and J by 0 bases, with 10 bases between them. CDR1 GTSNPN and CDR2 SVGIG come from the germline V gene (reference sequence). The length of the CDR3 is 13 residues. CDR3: CAWVMTVNTEAFF. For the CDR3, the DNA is TGTGCCTGGGTGATGACGGTGAACACTGAAGCTTTCTTT.

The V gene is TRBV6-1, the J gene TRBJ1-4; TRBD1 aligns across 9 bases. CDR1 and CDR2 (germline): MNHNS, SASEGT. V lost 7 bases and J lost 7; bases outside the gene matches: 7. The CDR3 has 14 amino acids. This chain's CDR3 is CASMLQGAGEKLFF. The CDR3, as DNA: TGTGCCAGCATGCTACAGGGGGCTGGTGAAAAACTGTTTTTT.

The CDR3 protein is CASSSTGPFSYEQYF. The CDR3 nucleotides are TGTGCCAGCTCATCAACGGGACCATTTTCCTACGAGCAGTACTTC. The chain has TRBV18 and TRBJ2-7, with D tentatively TRBD1 or TRBD2 (5 bases each). This CDR3 region has 15 residues. V gave up 5 bases and J gave up 1 base, with 15 bases separating them. CDR1 and CDR2 (germline): KGHSH, LQKENI.

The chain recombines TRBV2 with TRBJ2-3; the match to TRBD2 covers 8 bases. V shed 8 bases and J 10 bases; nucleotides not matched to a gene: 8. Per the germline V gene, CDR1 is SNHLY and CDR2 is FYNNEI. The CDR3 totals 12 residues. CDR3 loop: CASGTSFDSQYF. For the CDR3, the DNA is TGTGCCAGCGGGACTAGTTTTGATTCGCAGTATTTT.